A single sample gave rise to the 20 T cell receptor beta chains below, sequenced in a study of blood T cell repertoires in COVID-19 (dated by TCRdb to the early 2020s). Library prep was done by the immunoSEQ multiplex PCR assay. As stored in TCRdb, this immuneACCESS dataset retains in-frame rearrangements with V and J assigned. A fraction of the clones does not appear; measured against another copy, unresolved V genes explain less than half of the discrepancy, and the remainder lacks a known reason. The sample profile shows around 200,000 clones; more than 70% of them were found once. Roughly 9.4% of the sample belongs to the ten largest clones. Material: peripheral blood. The receptors here all came from a man aged 35 to 55 with active or convalescent COVID-19.

This chain connects TRBV14 to TRBJ2-2; 7 positions agree with TRBD2. This CDR3 is 15 amino acids long. Germline V lookup: CDR1 SGHDN, CDR2 FVKESK. Trimming cost V 5 bases and J 5 bases; bases outside gene matches: 8. The CDR3 here is CASSVGLVATGELFF. CDR3 sequence (DNA): TGTGCCAGCAGCGTCGGACTAGTCGCAACCGGGGAGCTGTTTTTT.

V and J are TRBV7-9 and TRBJ1-2; 7 bases map to TRBD1. Germline lookup yields CDR1 SEHNR and CDR2 FQNEAQ (reference sequence). The CDR3 is 13 amino acids. J gave up 4 bases and V 8 bases, and 7 bases lay outside the gene matches. The DNA for the CDR3 is TGTGCCAGCGGCCACAGGGGCGCCTATGGCTACACCTTC. Translating it yields CASGHRGAYGYTF.

This clone was picked up a small number of times. The chain is built from TRBV24-1 and TRBJ2-1; weak D call: TRBD2 (5 bases). The CDR3 extends over 14 amino acids. The germline gives CDR1 KGHDR, CDR2 SFDVKD. The V gene lost 2 bases and the J gene lost 8 bases, with 12 bases spanning the gap. The CDR3 sequence: CATSDSLGRDEQFF. DNA for the CDR3: TGTGCCACCAGTGATTCTCTTGGGCGGGATGAGCAGTTCTTC.

This chain joins TRBV20-1 and TRBJ1-5; D is perhaps TRBD1 (5 bases). The germline V and J ends were trimmed by 3 bases and 0 bases, with 15 bases remaining between them. The length of the CDR3 is 16 residues. Germline CDR1 and CDR2: DFQATT and SNEGSKA (reference sequence). The CDR3 loop is CSASPRGKSSNQPQHF. In DNA form, the CDR3 reads TGCAGTGCTAGTCCTAGGGGAAAGTCTAGCAATCAGCCCCAGCATTTT.

The chain links TRBV7-8 to TRBJ2-3; possible D gene TRBD2, 5 bases. CDR3 length equals 17 residues. The germline V gene has CDR1 SGHVS and CDR2 FQNEAQ. V was cut by 1 base and J by 3 bases, with 17 bases left in between. The CDR3 nucleotides are TGTGCCAGCAGCTTAGGGCTGACGCATTCGGGAACAGATACGCAGTATTTT. Its translation: CASSLGLTHSGTDTQYF.

The rearrangement joins TRBV7-8 to TRBJ1-5; D unclear. Per germline, CDR1 SGHVS and CDR2 FQNEAQ. The ends were cut back, 3 bases at V and 3 bases at J, with 15 bases in the middle. The CDR3 sequence is 16 residues long. The CDR3: CASSLGSAGINQPQHF. The DNA for the CDR3 is TGTGCCAGCAGCTTGGGCTCTGCGGGGATCAATCAGCCCCAGCATTTT.

J is TRBJ1-2 and V is TRBV30; 9 positions agree with TRBD1. The germline V gene has CDR1 GTSNPN and CDR2 SVGIG (reference sequence). The CDR3 is 13 residues long. The V gene end was trimmed by 5 bases and the J gene end by 3 bases; junction bases not matched to a gene: 4. Written as DNA, the CDR3 is TGTGCCTGGGGGGGGGACAGGGACTATGGCTACACCTTC. Translation gives CAWGGDRDYGYTF.

This clone was detected a few times. The chain recombines TRBV19 with TRBJ1-5; no clear D. The CDR3 covers 14 residues. The germline CDR1 and CDR2 sequences are LNHDA and SQIVND (reference sequence). Trimming took 10 bases from V and 0 from J, leaving 13 bases between them. The CDR3 nucleotides are TGTGCCACCTCGGAGCCCTATAGCAATCAGCCCCAGCATTTT. Its protein product is CATSEPYSNQPQHF.

V usage is TRBV29-1 and J usage is TRBJ2-7, with 7 bases identical to TRBD1. J was trimmed by 9 bases and V by 4 bases; bases with no gene match: 12. The CDR3 length is 13 residues. The V gene's germline CDR1 is SQVTM and CDR2 ANQGSEA. CDR3 bases: TGCAGCGTTGCCACAGGGGCGGAGGCGAGGCAGTACTTC. Translation: CSVATGAEARQYF.

In this sample, this clone turned up once. The chain links TRBV12-3 or TRBV12-4 to TRBJ2-7, with TRBD1 matching 7 bases. The CDR3 consists of 13 residues. With V trimmed by 7 bases and J by 2 bases, 5 bases remained unmatched. The CDR3 reads CASTYRGPYEQYF. The CDR3 region has the DNA TGTGCCAGCACCTACAGGGGACCCTACGAGCAGTACTTC.

The chain uses TRBV7-9 and TRBJ1-6; 10 positions match TRBD1. V lost 5 bases to trimming and J lost 7 bases; unmatched junction nucleotides: 2. CDR1 and CDR2 (germline): SEHNR, FQNEAQ (reference sequence). CDR3 length equals 14 residues. The chain's CDR3 is CASSRTGGNSPLHF. CDR3 sequence (DNA): TGTGCCAGCAGCCGGACAGGGGGAAATTCACCCCTCCACTTT.

The chain couples TRBV24-1 to TRBJ2-1; 14 nucleotides line up with TRBD2. V was clipped by 4 bases and J by 9 bases; unmatched bases: 7. Germline V gene lookup returns CDR1 KGHDR and CDR2 SFDVKD. The CDR3 consists of 16 residues. This CDR3 is CATSEPGLAGDGEQFF. DNA of the CDR3: TGTGCCACCAGTGAGCCGGGACTAGCGGGAGACGGTGAGCAGTTCTTC.

The rearrangement uses TRBV7-9 and TRBJ2-7; 9 positions match TRBD1. The trim removed 1 base at V and 1 base at J, leaving 5 bases unmatched. The CDR3 sequence is 16 residues long. Per the germline V gene, CDR1 is SEHNR and CDR2 is FQNEAQ (reference sequence). This chain's CDR3 is CASSLGLGQGSYEQYF. The CDR3, as DNA: TGTGCCAGCAGCTTAGGTTTAGGACAGGGGTCCTACGAGCAGTACTTC.

This chain joins TRBV3-1 (or the pseudogene TRBV3-2) and TRBJ1-1; D is possibly TRBD1 (5 bases). V lost 7 bases, J lost 0 bases, and 9 bases lay in between. CDR3 length equals 13 residues. Germline values: CDR1 LGHDT, CDR2 YNNKEL (reference sequence). The CDR3 region has the DNA TGTGCCAGCAACTCAGGGATGAACACTGAAGCTTTCTTT. Protein product: CASNSGMNTEAFF.

CDR3 DNA sequence: TGTGCCAGCAGCCAGATGGACAGAGTCGGAGATGGCTACACCTTC. Protein: CASSQMDRVGDGYTF. The chain has TRBV3-1 (or the pseudogene TRBV3-2) and TRBJ1-2, with a possible D match to TRBD1 (6 bases). Germline CDR1 LGHDT, CDR2 YNNKEL (reference sequence). Trimming stripped 3 bases from V and 6 bases from J, with 17 bases between. The CDR3 sequence is 15 residues long.

V and J are TRBV19 and TRBJ1-1, with D tentatively TRBD1 (5 bases). The germline V gene has CDR1 LNHDA and CDR2 SQIVND (reference sequence). V dropped 8 bases and J dropped 1 base, with 8 bases sitting between them. This CDR3 region has 12 residues. Here the CDR3 DNA reads TGTGCCAGTTTCAGGGAGAACACTGAAGCTTTCTTT. Residues: CASFRENTEAFF.

The chain recombines TRBV11-2 with TRBJ1-2; TRBD1 matches 10 bases. The CDR3 covers 15 residues. The germline gives CDR1 SGHAT, CDR2 FQNNGV. The V and J ends lost 0 bases and 9 bases, in that order; junction bases with no gene match: 7. This CDR3 reads CASSLEVGQGESYTF. DNA of the CDR3: TGTGCCAGCAGCTTAGAGGTCGGACAGGGGGAAAGCTACACCTTC.

The chain links TRBV15 to TRBJ2-5, with D tentatively TRBD1 (5 bases). The CDR3 is 14 amino acids. Germline assignment: CDR1 LNHNV and CDR2 YYDKDF (reference sequence). Trimming removed 3 bases at V and 1 base at J, with 9 bases between. CDR3 amino acids: CATSRDIIQETQYF. In DNA form, the CDR3 reads TGTGCCACCAGCAGGGACATTATCCAAGAGACCCAGTACTTC. Using reference TRBV15 and TRBJ2-5 for the parts outside the CDR3, the full variable domain is DAMVIQNPRYQVTQFGKPVTLSCSQTLNHNVMYWYQQKSSQAPKLLFHYYDKDFNNEADTPDNFQSRRPNTSFCFLDIRSPGLGDTAMYLCATSRDIIQETQYFGPGTRLLVL.

J is TRBJ2-1 and V is TRBV12-5; possibly TRBD1 for D (7 bases). The ends were cut back, 0 bases at V and 3 bases at J, with 15 bases in the middle. Germline CDR1 is LGHNT and CDR2 is FRNRAP. The CDR3 is 17 amino acids. The CDR3 nucleotides are TGTGCTAGTGGTTTGGTACATATCCAGGGGGGCTACAATGAGCAGTTCTTC. Its translation: CASGLVHIQGGYNEQFF.

CDR3 protein: CASSPLTAPGANTEAFF. The CDR3, as DNA: TGCGCCAGCAGCCCTCTGACAGCCCCAGGAGCCAACACTGAAGCTTTCTTT. This chain links TRBV4-3 with TRBJ1-1, with D possibly matching TRBD1 (5 bases). The CDR3 runs 17 residues. V was trimmed by 4 bases and J by 2 bases, leaving 20 bases between them. In germline, CDR1 is LGHNA, CDR2 YSLEER.